The next 22 T cell receptor beta chains were all read from a single sample in a study of cytomegalovirus exposure and HLA in healthy donors. 60 Vbeta and 13 Jbeta primers were used in PCR. Sequencing used immunoSEQ multiplex PCR; TCRdb keeps in-frame clones, though not all of them. The data contain about 260,000 clones, 80% to 90% of them singletons. The source material was PBMCs. The receptor source for this set is a woman in her forties in good health and CMV-seropositive.

This clone was recorded once. The chain couples TRBV7-6 to TRBJ2-1; 13 positions match TRBD2. CDR1 is SGHVS and CDR2 is FNYEAQ in the germline V gene. With V trimmed by 5 bases and J by 8 bases, 9 bases remained unmatched. The CDR3 spans 16 residues. This CDR3 reads CASSLQLAGGPHEQFF. The CDR3 nucleotides read TGTGCCAGCAGCCTTCAACTAGCGGGAGGGCCCCATGAGCAGTTCTTC. The complete variable domain, with remaining parts taken from reference TRBV7-6 and TRBJ2-1, reads GAGVSQSPRYKVTKRGQDVALRCDPISGHVSLYWYRQALGQGPEFLTYFNYEAQQDKSGLPNDRFSAERPEGSISTLTIQRTEQRDSAMYRCASSLQLAGGPHEQFFGPGTRLTVL.

The chain combines TRBV6-5 with TRBJ2-1; 8 nucleotides match TRBD2. The V and J ends lost 2 bases and 8 bases, in that order; junction bases with no gene match: 8. Germline lookup yields CDR1 MNHEY and CDR2 SVGAGI. This CDR3 spans 15 amino acids. The CDR3 reads CASSYVDSGIYEQFF. CDR3 in DNA: TGTGCCAGCAGTTACGTGGATAGCGGGATTTATGAGCAGTTCTTC.

The genes are TRBV11-2 and TRBJ2-5; 10 bases line up with TRBD2. The CDR3 has 15 residues. Trimming removed 5 bases from V and 3 bases from J; junction bases left unmatched: 6. Looked up from germline, CDR1 is SGHAT and CDR2 is FQNNGV. CDR3 region: CASSLWTSGEETQYF. The CDR3 coding sequence is TGTGCCAGCAGCCTCTGGACTAGCGGTGAAGAGACCCAGTACTTC.

V usage is TRBV5-4 and J usage is TRBJ2-5; no definite D call. The V gene's germline CDR1 is SGHNT and CDR2 YYREEE (reference sequence). V lost 0 bases, J lost 2 bases, and 5 bases lay in between. The CDR3 contains 13 residues. The CDR3 DNA reads TGTGCCAGCAGCTTGGAACGGCAAGAGACCCAGTACTTC. It is translated as CASSLERQETQYF.

The gene calls are TRBV5-8 and TRBJ1-5; a possible D gene is TRBD1 (5 bases). This CDR3 has 14 residues. V lost 0 bases to trimming and J lost 9 bases, with 13 bases between them. The V gene's germline CDR1 is SGHTS and CDR2 YDEGEE. In nucleotides, the CDR3 is TGTGCCAGCAGCTTGGCCCTACCCCAGGGGCCCCAGCATTTT. It translates to CASSLALPQGPQHF.

This chain joins TRBV6-5 and TRBJ2-7; 8 bases agree with TRBD1. Germline values: CDR1 MNHEY, CDR2 SVGAGI. V shed 8 bases and J 3 bases; nucleotides not matched to a gene: 6. The length of the CDR3 is 13 residues. As DNA, the CDR3 is TGTGCCAGCCGTCCAGGGGGCTTCTACGAGCAGTACTTC. It encodes CASRPGGFYEQYF.

This rearrangement joins TRBV10-3 to TRBJ2-7; TRBD1 matches at 8 bases. The CDR3 totals 13 residues. Germline CDR1 reads ENHRY; CDR2 reads SYGVKD. The ends lost 4 bases at V and 5 bases at J; junction bases unmatched: 4. The CDR3 reads CAISATGVHEQYF. The CDR3 region has the DNA TGTGCCATCAGTGCGACAGGGGTCCACGAGCAGTACTTC.

The chain carries TRBV19 and TRBJ2-1; TRBD2 aligns across 10 bases. Germline CDR1 is LNHDA and CDR2 is SQIVND (reference sequence). Losses at the gene ends were 0 bases for V and 7 bases for J; bases not matched to a gene: 6. This CDR3 is 16 amino acids long. Written as DNA, the CDR3 is TGTGCCAGTAGTATAGATTATAGTAGCGGGAGGAATGAGCAGTTCTTC. Encoded protein: CASSIDYSSGRNEQFF.

The gene calls are TRBV29-1 and TRBJ2-7, with a possible D match to TRBD2 (6 bases). This CDR3 is built from 12 residues. Trimming took off 4 bases at V and 3 bases at J, with 10 bases between the two ends. Germline CDR1 is SQVTM and CDR2 is ANQGSEA. For the CDR3, the DNA is TGCAGCGTTGTTGGCGGGGACTACGAGCAGTACTTC. This gives the protein CSVVGGDYEQYF.

The chain employs TRBV13 and TRBJ2-5; TRBD2 matches 9 bases. Germline lookup yields CDR1 PRHDT and CDR2 FYEKMQ (reference sequence). The CDR3 spans 15 residues. Trimming cost V 5 bases and J 5 bases; bases outside gene matches: 9. The CDR3 region is CASSPPSGRWETQYF. The CDR3 coding sequence is TGTGCCAGCAGCCCCCCGAGCGGGAGGTGGGAGACCCAGTACTTC.

This clone was observed a few times. The chain links TRBV18 to TRBJ1-2, with 7 bases that match TRBD1. There are 14 residues in the CDR3. The V segment lost 5 bases and the J segment 2 bases; nucleotides outside the gene matches: 5. Germline CDR1 and CDR2: KGHSH and LQKENI. The CDR3 is CASSTDRTNYGYTF. The CDR3 DNA follows: TGTGCCAGCTCAACGGACAGGACAAACTATGGCTACACCTTC.

This clone was seen only once. V is TRBV6-4 and J is TRBJ2-5, with 9 bases lining up with TRBD1. The V and J ends lost 9 bases and 7 bases, in that order; junction bases with no gene match: 15. There are 15 residues in the CDR3. Germline assignment: CDR1 MRHNA and CDR2 SNTAGT. The CDR3: CARKHTGQGGGTQYF. CDR3 coding DNA: TGTGCCAGAAAACATACGGGACAGGGCGGCGGGACCCAGTACTTC.

V gene TRBV28 combines with J gene TRBJ2-4; 9 bases agree with TRBD2. The CDR3 sequence is 15 residues long. Germline CDR1 and CDR2: MDHEN and SYDVKM. The V gene end was trimmed by 8 bases and the J gene end by 6 bases; junction bases not matched to a gene: 11. CDR3: CASSGVAGARNIQYF. Here the CDR3 DNA reads TGTGCCAGCTCTGGGGTAGCGGGGGCCCGAAACATTCAGTACTTC.

The J gene is TRBJ1-1, the V gene TRBV25-1, with TRBD1 as a possible D gene (5 bases). From germline, CDR1 is MGHDK and CDR2 SYGVNS. The CDR3 runs to 12 residues. Trimming pared 7 bases from V and 11 bases from J, leaving 17 bases between. The CDR3 DNA reads as TGTGCCAGCACGCAGCCCGGCAGGGCGGCTTTCTTT. Translating gives CASTQPGRAAFF. Variable domain in full (rest from reference TRBV25-1 and TRBJ1-1): EADIYQTPRYLVIGTGKKITLECSQTMGHDKMYWYQQDPGMELHLIHYSYGVNSTEKGDLSSESTVSRIRTEHFPLTLESARPSHTSQYLCASTQPGRAAFFGQGTRLTVV.

This clone was recorded once. This chain links TRBV5-6 with TRBJ2-1; 8 positions match TRBD2. V was pared by 2 bases and J by 7 bases, with 5 bases of the junction left unmatched. The CDR3 is 14 amino acids. Germline CDR1 and CDR2: SGHDT and YYEEEE. The CDR3 DNA sequence: TGTGCCAGCAGCTTCGGGAGGGCCTCAAATGAGCAGTTCTTC. Encoded protein: CASSFGRASNEQFF.

V gene TRBV16 combines with J gene TRBJ2-1; 10 bases line up with TRBD2. Trimming at V came to 2 bases and at J to 1 base, leaving 14 bases not matched to a gene. Per germline, CDR1 KGHSY and CDR2 FQNENV. The CDR3 has 20 amino acids. CDR3 DNA sequence: TGTGCCAGCAGCCAAGGGGTAGCGGGAGGACCCGCTCGGTCCTACAATGAGCAGTTCTTC. It specifies CASSQGVAGGPARSYNEQFF.

V and J are TRBV9 and TRBJ2-3; TRBD2 aligns across 7 bases. Germline CDR1 SGDLS, CDR2 YYNGEE. V trimming: 3 bases; J trimming: 4 bases; junction bases outside the gene matches: 14. The CDR3 has 17 residues. The CDR3 sequence is CASSASGGGSFADTQYF. CDR3 coding DNA: TGTGCCAGCAGCGCCTCCGGCGGCGGGAGTTTCGCAGATACGCAGTATTTT.

The chain combines TRBV7-2 with TRBJ2-1, with TRBD2 matching over 15 bases. The ends lost 1 base at V and 8 bases at J; junction bases unmatched: 3. CDR1 and CDR2 from the germline V gene are SGHTA and FQGNSA. The CDR3 runs to 16 residues. The CDR3 is CASSLGGLAGGDEQFF. The CDR3 DNA is TGTGCCAGCAGCTTAGGGGGACTAGCGGGAGGCGATGAGCAGTTCTTC.

This clone was detected a few times. V and J are TRBV9 and TRBJ1-6; TRBD1 aligns across 10 bases. Germline CDR1 and CDR2: SGDLS and YYNGEE. With 3 bases clipped from V and 13 bases from J, the junction kept 7 bases outside the gene matches. The CDR3 has 14 residues. In nucleotides, the CDR3 is TGTGCCAGCAGCGGACGACAGGGGGCGACCCCCCTCCACTTT. Protein product: CASSGRQGATPLHF.

The CDR3: CASSLVAVAGYTF. The DNA for the CDR3 is TGTGCCAGCAGCTTAGTGGCAGTAGCCGGCTACACCTTC. V is TRBV7-9 and J is TRBJ1-2; unclear D gene. The CDR3 is 13 amino acids. In germline, CDR1 is SEHNR, CDR2 FQNEAQ (reference sequence). V lost 1 base and J lost 8, with 11 bases in between.

This chain connects TRBV6-5 to TRBJ2-3, with 11 bases that match TRBD2. The length of the CDR3 is 14 residues. The germline V gene has CDR1 MNHEY and CDR2 SVGAGI. The V gene end was trimmed by 5 bases and the J gene end by 5 bases; junction bases not matched to a gene: 3. The CDR3 bases are TGTGCCAGCAGTCTAGCGGGAGGAAGAGATACGCAGTATTTT. As protein: CASSLAGGRDTQYF.

The chain recombines TRBV5-1 with TRBJ2-3; TRBD2 is a possible D gene (6 bases). In germline, CDR1 is SGHRS, CDR2 YFSETQ. The V end was cut by 6 bases, the J end by 3 bases, with 14 bases between. The CDR3 runs to 14 residues. CDR3 in DNA: TGCGCCAGCACCGGGAGCGTAGGAACAGATACGCAGTATTTT. It specifies CASTGSVGTDTQYF.